This T cell receptor beta chain comes out of a study of shared clonotypes between healthy human individuals (dated by TCRdb to the early 2020s). A note on the overall study: Three men and two women, aged 18 to 49 years, made up the cohort. For each donor, three plates each were used for CD4 naive and CD4 memory, two plates were used for CD8 naive, and one plate was used for CD8 memory. To estimate repertoire size and how much clonotype sharing occurs between individuals, the study deeply sequenced the blood TCR repertoires of a handful of healthy adults. Different laboratories and diverse techniques were used to prepare libraries and sequence TCR repertoires, to increase sequencing depth and limit assay-specific biases. Leukapheresis yielded between about 0.9 and 9.5 billion PBMCs per donor. On the study overall, not on this receptor specifically: Naive subsets generally had larger estimated clonotype richness than memory subsets. Based on pairwise subsampling, the degree of clonotype sharing among donors was expected to be affected by sequencing depth. Because the study included a small number of donors, the genetic and exposure-history diversity represented was limited. Compared with non-shared clonotypes, clonotypes shared by all four sorted-subset donors had higher generation probabilities. Rarefaction of sorted-subset datasets indicated incomplete sequencing despite the large sequencing depth. About 5% of naive CD4, 3.5% of naive CD8, around 2.3% of memory CD4, and about 0.4% of memory CD8 clonotypes were shared across a few donors. Sampling was restricted to blood, and TCR repertoires in tissues likely differ from the TCR repertoires found in blood.

TCR CDR3 regions were amplified from genomic DNA by multiplex PCR using the deep immunoSEQ assay. Genomic DNA extracted from each cell subset was distributed evenly over all wells of several immunoSEQ 96-well plates, and each plate served as one replicate. For sorted subsets, approximately 200 ng of genomic DNA, equivalent to around 30,000 T cell genomes, went into each replicate PCR. The purified libraries were quantified using a Qubit 3.0 fluorometer, sized with a Bioanalyzer 2100, and then quantified again using the KAPA Library Quantification kit. A separate single-read 150-cycle Illumina NextSeq 550 flow cell was used to sequence each immunoSEQ 96-well plate. In the original analysis: The immunoSEQ output contained only junctional sequences without quality scores, so filtering could not match that applied to full-length reads. Sequences were annotated with PyIR, a Python wrapper for IgBLAST v1.9, using IMGT germline references to assign V/J genes and CDR3. Reads were filtered out if the reads had weak V/J assignments (E-value above 1e-6), no CDR3, stop codons, out-of-frame junctions, or ambiguous translated residues. V3J clonotypes were defined as sequences sharing an identical inferred V gene, J gene, and CDR3 amino acid sequence. To compute the percentage overlap between repertoires, the number of shared unique clonotypes was divided by the size of the smaller repertoire. RTK rarefaction, the Chao1 estimator, and Recon v2.1 estimates of unobserved clonotypes were used to assess repertoire richness. Generation probabilities were computed with OLGA for all TCRbeta clonotypes obtained by the gDNA method from several donors. This immuneACCESS table, as held by TCRdb, lists in-frame sequences with V and J called but not all clones. Of the missing ones, under half trace to an unresolved V gene in checked studies; the others have no known cause. Clone size and the V and J calls come from that table; the DNA yielded D and trimming. In this sample the table shows 2 million to 2.5 million clones, roughly 94% of which occur a single time. Jointly, the top ten make up approximately 0.13% of the sample.

The germline V gene (reference sequence) specifies MNHEY as CDR1 and SMNVEV as CDR2. Taken from cysteine to phenylalanine, the CDR3 has 17 residues. The retained sequence is limited to the CDR3, 51 bases, with the frame set at the first base. V is pruned by 7 bases and J by 2 bases, leaving 9 bases of the junction without a gene match. For this clone: Its specific antigen is unknown. Base-call qualities are not available, and no considerably larger clone is one nucleotide away.

The donors were healthy, HIV-negative adults who had no recently reported acute infections or vaccinations. Only Caucasian adults living in Nashville, Tennessee, USA were represented among the donors. CD4+ T cells were enriched through magnetic negative selection, after which naive cells were positively selected on CD45RA and the remaining negative fraction served as the memory subset. Blood was collected by leukapheresis, and PBMCs were isolated by Ficoll-Histopaque density gradient centrifugation and then cryopreserved in liquid nitrogen vapor phase. Analytical flow cytometry was used to check the purity and quantity of every magnetically sorted T cell population. From each sorted fraction, genomic DNA was isolated and quantified by UV absorbance on a Nanodrop 2000c.

Material for sequencing was naive CD4+ T cells sorted from blood. In light of the paper, this sample's cell subset or site label describes: CD45RA+ positively selected. In this chain, TRBV27 is recombined with TRBJ2-2, with 11 middle bases fitting TRBD2. This clonotype was obtained from a man between 18 and 29 years old in good health. CDR3 loop: CASNPIAGGGNTGELFF. DNA sequence: TGTGCCAGCAACCCAATAGCGGGAGGGGGCAACACCGGGGAGCTGTTTTTT.